This entry describes one TCR beta chain. Its specificity is not known. This sample was included in a study of Graves' ophthalmopathy and Graves' hyperthyroidism. For the study at large: Peripheral blood sampling preceded any treatment and occurred at initial diagnosis. Study-wide points: Built on 13 signatures, a model told ophthalmopathy apart from stable hyperthyroidism with almost 90% sensitivity and almost 84% specificity. Ophthalmopathy progression predictions by the model showed approximately 75% specificity and approximately 71% sensitivity.

The authors amplified TCR beta CDR3 regions from RNA transcripts. RT-PCR in the first round used HTBI primers; a second-round multiplex PCR followed. MiXCR, run by TCRdb on the multiplex PCR reads, gives a single entry per CDR3 protein. This repertoire shows 200,000 to 300,000 distinct CDR3 sequences, around 42% found once; its top ten account for around 47%. Germline lookup yields CDR1 SQVTM and CDR2 ANQGSEA. The CDR3 is 19 amino acids. The J segment lost 0 bases and the V segment lost 5 bases, leaving 15 bases of the junction unmatched. In this cohort, patients with other autoimmune diseases, uncontrolled infections, pregnancy or lactation were excluded.

Sequencing was done on a sample of peripheral blood. V gene TRBV29-1 combines with J gene TRBJ2-6, with TRBD1 matching over 8 bases. The source is an adult man with Graves' ophthalmopathy. The CDR3 DNA is TGCAGCGTTCCACTAGGGGTCGGACAGGGAAACTCTGGGGCCAACGTCCTGACTTTC. It encodes CSVPLGVGQGNSGANVLTF.